This passage covers 19 T cell receptor beta chains from one sample sequenced in a study of cytomegalovirus exposure and HLA in healthy donors. Researchers ran the PCR with 60 Vbeta and 13 Jbeta primers. The data were produced by immunoSEQ multiplex PCR, yet TCRdb's version contains in-frame clones alone and is incomplete. The data contain some 150,000 clones, 64% of them singletons. Material for sequencing was PBMCs. These receptors came from a woman aged 25 to 45 in good health and CMV-seropositive.

This clone was found a few times. Additional DNA sequences in this sample encode the identical CDR3. V gene TRBV6-5 combines with J gene TRBJ1-3; TRBD1 is a possible D gene (5 bases). Trimming shortened V by 2 bases and J by 4 bases, and 12 bases separated the two germline ends. The CDR3 consists of 15 residues. CDR1 is MNHEY, CDR2 SVGAGI, per germline. The CDR3 DNA reads TGTGCCAGCAGTTACAGTACAGGCCCAGGAAACACCATATATTTT. As protein: CASSYSTGPGNTIYF.

The chain is built from TRBV5-8 and TRBJ1-1; D is unclear. Trimming cost V 0 bases and J 3 bases, with 9 bases left between them. Germline loops: CDR1 SGHTS, CDR2 YDEGEE. The CDR3 contains 14 residues. The CDR3 sequence: CASSLGTLYTEAFF. The CDR3 bases are TGTGCCAGCAGCTTGGGGACTTTGTACACTGAAGCTTTCTTT.

The J gene is TRBJ1-2, the V gene TRBV4-1; maybe TRBD1 (5 bases). The V end lost 7 bases, the J end lost 4 bases, and 19 bases lay between the germline ends. Germline assignment: CDR1 MGHRA and CDR2 YSYEKL. This CDR3 comprises 15 residues. CDR3 nucleotide sequence: TGCGCCAGCAACCATTTGGGGACTGATCTCTATGGCTACACCTTC. It is translated as CASNHLGTDLYGYTF.

The chain recombines TRBV10-1 with TRBJ2-7; TRBD1 might be the D (5 bases). CDR3 length: 13 amino acids. Germline CDR1 WNHNN, CDR2 SYGVQD (reference sequence). V was pared by 8 bases and J by 6 bases, with 17 bases between. Written as DNA, the CDR3 is TGCGCCAGCTCGACCCAGGGATCAAGCGAGCAGTACTTC. As protein: CASSTQGSSEQYF.

The chain employs TRBV20-1 and TRBJ2-7, with D unresolved. Germline CDR1 and CDR2: DFQATT and SNEGSKA (reference sequence). The CDR3 runs 10 residues. CDR3: CSAHNYEQYF. CDR3 DNA: TGCAGCGCCCACAACTACGAGCAGTACTTC.

The rearrangement links TRBV27 to TRBJ1-2, with no clear D. V lost 6 bases to trimming and J lost 6 bases, with 23 bases between them. The CDR3 length is 16 residues. Germline loops: CDR1 MNHEY, CDR2 SMNVEV (reference sequence). The CDR3, as DNA: TGTGCCAGCAGCTTTCGGAATCCAGCAGGAGGGAATGGCTACACCTTC. Residues: CASSFRNPAGGNGYTF.

The chain couples TRBV10-3 to TRBJ1-1, with D possibly TRBD1 on 5 matching bases. Germline V CDR1 and CDR2: ENHRY, SYGVKD. Trimming removed 6 bases at V and 3 bases at J, with 20 bases between. The CDR3 is 16 amino acids. CDR3 sequence: CAIRGREGGTDTEAFF. The CDR3, as DNA: TGTGCCATCAGAGGTCGAGAGGGAGGGACCGACACTGAAGCTTTCTTT.

The CDR3 DNA sequence: TGTGCCAGCAGTAAACACACCCACACTGAAGCTTTCTTT. Residues: CASSKHTHTEAFF. The chain employs TRBV6-6 and TRBJ1-1; D gene ambiguous. V lost 5 bases, J lost 3 bases, and 10 bases lay in between. The CDR3 contains 13 residues. CDR1 is MNHNY, CDR2 SVGAGI, per germline (reference sequence).

The chain uses TRBV2 and TRBJ2-3, with 11 bases matching TRBD2. This CDR3 has 16 amino acids. Germline lookup yields CDR1 SNHLY and CDR2 FYNNEI. V lost 3 bases, J lost 4 bases, and 6 bases stayed unmatched. CDR3 sequence (DNA): TGTGCCAGCAGTGAGCGTAGCGGGGGGGCGGCAGATACGCAGTATTTT. The encoded protein is CASSERSGGAADTQYF.

The rearrangement joins TRBV5-4 to TRBJ2-2; no clear D gene. Germline V CDR1 and CDR2: SGHNT, YYREEE (reference sequence). The CDR3 loop spans 15 amino acids. The V end lost 4 bases, the J end lost 5 bases, and 15 bases lay between the germline ends. The CDR3 region is CASSHPLVRTGELFF. The CDR3, as DNA: TGTGCCAGCAGCCATCCTCTTGTCCGGACCGGGGAGCTGTTTTTT. The complete variable domain, with remaining parts taken from reference TRBV5-4 and TRBJ2-2, reads ETGVTQSPTHLIKTRGQQVTLRCSSQSGHNTVSWYQQALGQGPQFIFQYYREEENGRGNFPPRFSGLQFPNYSSELNVNALELDDSALYLCASSHPLVRTGELFFGEGSRLTVL.

J is TRBJ1-4 and V is TRBV4-1, with 8 bases lining up with TRBD1. Trimming at V came to 4 bases and at J to 4 bases, leaving 8 bases not matched to a gene. The CDR3 is 16 residues long. Germline assignment: CDR1 MGHRA and CDR2 YSYEKL. CDR3 in DNA: TGCGCCAGCAGCCTTACCCGGGACAGGAATAATGAAAAACTGTTTTTT. Amino acid sequence: CASSLTRDRNNEKLFF.

This clone was seen just once. CDR3 coding DNA: TGCAGCGCCCTACGGTTGCCGGATGAAAAACTGTTTTTT. Its translation: CSALRLPDEKLFF. V and J are TRBV29-1 and TRBJ1-4; no firm D call. This CDR3 has 13 residues. The V end was cut by 7 bases, the J end by 6 bases, with 15 bases between. Germline CDR1 and CDR2: SQVTM and ANQGSEA.

This clone has just a few counts. The genes are TRBV15 and TRBJ2-7, with D possibly TRBD2 on 6 matching bases. The V end lost 1 base, the J end lost 0 bases, and 16 bases lay between the germline ends. Per the germline V gene, CDR1 is LNHNV and CDR2 is YYDKDF (reference sequence). This CDR3 spans 17 amino acids. The CDR3, as DNA: TGTGCCACCAGCAGAGCTCTGCGGGACCCGAGCTCCTACGAGCAGTACTTC. Its translation: CATSRALRDPSSYEQYF.

The rearrangement uses TRBV6-1 and TRBJ1-1; 8 nucleotides match TRBD1. Per the germline V gene, CDR1 is MNHNS and CDR2 is SASEGT. The CDR3 runs to 14 residues. Unmatched junction bases numbered 15, after V lost 7 bases and J lost 11 bases. In DNA, the CDR3 is TGTGCCAGCATTATAAAGACGGGGACAGGTGAGGCTTTCTTT. It codes for CASIIKTGTGEAFF.

The chain carries TRBV7-8 and TRBJ2-7; 7 bases line up with TRBD2. The CDR3 runs 15 residues. The J segment lost 3 bases and the V segment lost 2 bases, leaving 7 bases of the junction unmatched. From germline, CDR1 is SGHVS and CDR2 FQNEAQ. The DNA for the CDR3 is TGTGCCAGCAGCTTAAACGGACTAGTGAACTACGAGCAGTACTTC. Translation gives CASSLNGLVNYEQYF.

This chain uses TRBV7-6 with TRBJ1-1; 7 nucleotides line up with TRBD1. The CDR3 length is 12 residues. CDR1 is SGHVS, CDR2 FNYEAQ, per germline. The ends lost 1 base at V and 7 bases at J; junction bases unmatched: 0. The CDR3 region has the DNA TGTGCCAGCAGCTTAGGACAGGGTGAAGCTTTCTTT. It translates to CASSLGQGEAFF.

The J gene is TRBJ2-5, the V gene TRBV15; TRBD1 aligns across 7 bases. The length of the CDR3 is 13 residues. V shed 6 bases and J 6 bases; nucleotides not matched to a gene: 7. Germline CDR1 reads LNHNV; CDR2 reads YYDKDF (reference sequence). CDR3 sequence: CATRGQSEQTQYF. The CDR3 nucleotides read TGTGCCACCAGGGGACAGTCCGAACAGACCCAGTACTTC. Full variable domain (rest looked up from reference TRBV15 and TRBJ2-5): DAMVIQNPRYQVTQFGKPVTLSCSQTLNHNVMYWYQQKSSQAPKLLFHYYDKDFNNEADTPDNFQSRRPNTSFCFLDIRSPGLGDTAMYLCATRGQSEQTQYFGPGTRLLVL.

This chain uses TRBV7-9 with TRBJ2-7, with 9 nucleotides matching TRBD2. The CDR3 length is 16 residues. Germline-derived CDR1 and CDR2 are SEHNR and FQNEAQ (reference sequence). V gave up 2 bases and J gave up 4 bases; unmatched junction bases: 9. For the CDR3, the DNA is TGTGCCAGCAGCTTAAGTTCGGGCCTAGCGGGGTACGAGCAGTACTTC. This gives the protein CASSLSSGLAGYEQYF.

This clone has more than one count but fewer than ten. The chain carries TRBV15 and TRBJ1-2; D may be TRBD1 (6 bases). Trimming took off 0 bases at V and 6 bases at J, with 14 bases between the two ends. This CDR3 is built from 15 residues. Germline V lookup: CDR1 LNHNV, CDR2 YYDKDF (reference sequence). The CDR3 bases are TGTGCCACCAGCAGAGATGGGGACATAAGAAATGGCTACACCTTC. This sequence encodes CATSRDGDIRNGYTF.